This T cell receptor beta chain was sequenced during a study of cytomegalovirus exposure and HLA in healthy donors. Primers: 60 Vbeta forward and 13 Jbeta reverse. Assay: immunoSEQ multiplex PCR; the TCRdb copy retains only in-frame clones and omits some. The table lists 85,000 to 100,000 clones, roughly two thirds of them singletons. The specimen was PBMCs. This TCR was recovered from a human donor in good health.

CDR3 coding DNA: TGTGCCAGCTCACCACGAACAGAAATGAACACTGAAGCTTTCTTT. Its protein is CASSPRTEMNTEAFF. The chain has TRBV18 and TRBJ1-1; no firm D call. Germline V gives CDR1 KGHSH, CDR2 LQKENI. The V gene lost 1 base and the J gene lost 0 bases, with 9 bases spanning the gap. The CDR3 contains 15 residues.